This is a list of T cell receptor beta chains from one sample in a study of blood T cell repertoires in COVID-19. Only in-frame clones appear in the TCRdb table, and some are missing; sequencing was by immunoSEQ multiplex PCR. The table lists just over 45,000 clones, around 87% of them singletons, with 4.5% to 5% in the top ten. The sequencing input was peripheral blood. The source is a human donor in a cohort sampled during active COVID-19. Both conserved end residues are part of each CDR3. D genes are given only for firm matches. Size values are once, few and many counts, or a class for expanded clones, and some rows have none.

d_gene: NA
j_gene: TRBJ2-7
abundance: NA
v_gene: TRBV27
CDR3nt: TGTGCCAGCAGTTCCTCTTACGAGCAGTACTTC
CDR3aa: CASSSSYEQYF

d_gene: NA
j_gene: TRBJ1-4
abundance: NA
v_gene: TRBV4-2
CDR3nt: TGTGCCAGCAGCCGGGCCGCAACTAATGAAAAACTGTTTTTT
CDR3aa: CASSRAATNEKLFF

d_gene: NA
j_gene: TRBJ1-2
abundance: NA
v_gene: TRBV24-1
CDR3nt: TGTGCCACCAGTGACCCCAAGACAGACCTCTATGGCTACACCTTC
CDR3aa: CATSDPKTDLYGYTF

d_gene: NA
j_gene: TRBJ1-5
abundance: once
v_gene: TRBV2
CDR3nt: TGTGCCAGCAGTTACCGACAGGTCAGCAATCAGCCCCAGCATTTT
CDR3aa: CASSYRQVSNQPQHF

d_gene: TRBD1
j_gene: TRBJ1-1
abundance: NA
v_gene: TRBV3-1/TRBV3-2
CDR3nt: TGTGCCAGCAGCCAAGGGGTTCCTTACAGGGGGACTGAAGCTTTCTTT
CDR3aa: CASSQGVPYRGTEAFF

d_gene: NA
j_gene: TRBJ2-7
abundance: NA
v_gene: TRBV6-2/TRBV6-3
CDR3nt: TGTGCCAGCAGTTACTCGAAGCGATCAGGCAGGGTGTATCGTGAGCAGTACTTC
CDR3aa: CASSYSKRSGRVYREQYF

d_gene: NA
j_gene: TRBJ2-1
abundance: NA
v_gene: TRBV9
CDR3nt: TGTGCCAGCAGCGTATTGGGGCAGGGGACATCCTACAATGAGCAGTTCTTC
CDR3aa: CASSVLGQGTSYNEQFF

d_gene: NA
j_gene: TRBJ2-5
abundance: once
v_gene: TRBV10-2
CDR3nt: TGCGCCAGCAGCCGGGCGAGCGGGGAGACCCAGTACTTC
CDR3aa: CASSRASGETQYF

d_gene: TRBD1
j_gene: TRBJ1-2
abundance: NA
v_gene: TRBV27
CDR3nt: TGTGCCAGCAGCAAGACTAGACAGGGGCGTCCTCAACTCTATGGCTACACCTTC
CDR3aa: CASSKTRQGRPQLYGYTF

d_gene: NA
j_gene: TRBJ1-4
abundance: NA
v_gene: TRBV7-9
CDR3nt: TGTGCCAGCAGCTTATTGGGGGGAGTTGATGAAAAACTGTTTTTT
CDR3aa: CASSLLGGVDEKLFF

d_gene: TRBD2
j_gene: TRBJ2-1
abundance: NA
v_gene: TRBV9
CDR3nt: TGTGCCAGCAGCGTACTACCGGGACTAAGCTCCTACAATGAGCAGTTCTTC
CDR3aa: CASSVLPGLSSYNEQFF

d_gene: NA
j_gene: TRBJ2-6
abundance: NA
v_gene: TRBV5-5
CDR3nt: TGTGCCAGCAACATCCCGGGGGGGGCCAACGTCCTGACTTTC
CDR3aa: CASNIPGGANVLTF

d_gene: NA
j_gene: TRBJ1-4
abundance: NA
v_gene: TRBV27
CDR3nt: TGTGCCAGCAGTTTGAGATTTAATGAAAAACTGTTTTTT
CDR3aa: CASSLRFNEKLFF

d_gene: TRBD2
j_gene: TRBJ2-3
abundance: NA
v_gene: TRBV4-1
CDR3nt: TGCGCCAGCAGCCGAGGACTAGCGGGAAGCACAGATACGCAGTATTTT
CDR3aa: CASSRGLAGSTDTQYF

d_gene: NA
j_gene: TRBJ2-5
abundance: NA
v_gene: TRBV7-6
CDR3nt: TGTGCCAGCAGCTCGTTAAGCATCGACCCGAGCGGCCAGTACTTC
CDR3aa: CASSSLSIDPSGQYF

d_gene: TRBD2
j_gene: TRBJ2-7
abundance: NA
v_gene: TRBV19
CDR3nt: TGTGCCAGTAGTATCGGGACTAGCGGGACTAACGAGCAGTACTTC
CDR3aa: CASSIGTSGTNEQYF

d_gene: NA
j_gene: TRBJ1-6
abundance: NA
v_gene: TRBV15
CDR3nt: TGTGCCACCAGCTCCCCGGGGGGAGTGGGCTCACCCCTCCACTTT
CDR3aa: CATSSPGGVGSPLHF

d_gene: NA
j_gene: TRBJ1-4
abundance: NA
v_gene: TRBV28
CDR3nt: TGTGCCAGCAGTTTATGTCAGGGTTGCAAACTGTTTTTT
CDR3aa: CASSLCQGCKLFF

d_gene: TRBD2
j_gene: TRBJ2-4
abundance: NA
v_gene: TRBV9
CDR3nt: TGTGCCAGCAGTCCGCCCGGGACTAGTGAGGACATTCAGTACTTC
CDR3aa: CASSPPGTSEDIQYF

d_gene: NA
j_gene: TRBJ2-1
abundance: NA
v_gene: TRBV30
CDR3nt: TGTGCCTGGACCTACCCGGGGTATAATGAGCAGTTCTTC
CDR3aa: CAWTYPGYNEQFF

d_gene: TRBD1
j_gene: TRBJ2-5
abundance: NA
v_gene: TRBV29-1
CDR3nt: TGCAGCCCTCGACAGGGGACCCAAGAGACCCAGTACTTC
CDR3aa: CSPRQGTQETQYF

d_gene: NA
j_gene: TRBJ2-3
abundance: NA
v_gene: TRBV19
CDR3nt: TGTGCCAGTAGTATTCGGCGGGGCACAGATACGCAGTATTTT
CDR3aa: CASSIRRGTDTQYF

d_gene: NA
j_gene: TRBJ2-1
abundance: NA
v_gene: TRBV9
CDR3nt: TGTGCCAGCAGCGCCACGACTAGTTGGGGGTTCAATGAGCAGTTCTTC
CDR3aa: CASSATTSWGFNEQFF

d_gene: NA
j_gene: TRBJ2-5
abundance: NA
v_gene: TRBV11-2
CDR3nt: TGTGCCAGCAGCTTAGATTTTTCAGGGGCTGGGGAGACCCAGTACTTC
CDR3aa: CASSLDFSGAGETQYF

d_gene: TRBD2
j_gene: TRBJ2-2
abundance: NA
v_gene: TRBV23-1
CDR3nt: TGCGCCAGCAGTCAATCTGGTCTTAGCGGGAGGCTAAGAAACACCGGGGAGCTGTTTTTT
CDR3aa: CASSQSGLSGRLRNTGELFF

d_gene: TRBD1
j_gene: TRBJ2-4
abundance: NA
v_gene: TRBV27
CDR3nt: TGTGCCAGCAGTTACCGGACAGGGGGGGCGGACATTCAGTACTTC
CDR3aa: CASSYRTGGADIQYF

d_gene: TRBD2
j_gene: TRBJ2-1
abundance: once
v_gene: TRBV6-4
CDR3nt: TGTGCCAGCAGTGCACTAGCGGGAGGCCCTCGCAATGAGCAGTTCTTC
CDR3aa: CASSALAGGPRNEQFF

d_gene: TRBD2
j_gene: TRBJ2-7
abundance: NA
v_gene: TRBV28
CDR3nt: TGTGCCAGCAGCGGGACTAGCGGGAATGAGGAGTACTTC
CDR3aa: CASSGTSGNEEYF

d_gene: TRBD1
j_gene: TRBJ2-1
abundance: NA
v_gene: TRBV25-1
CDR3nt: TGTGCCAGCAGTGAATCGGGACAGGGGAACAATGAGCAGTTCTTC
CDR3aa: CASSESGQGNNEQFF

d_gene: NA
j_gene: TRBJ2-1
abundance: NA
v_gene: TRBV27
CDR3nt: TGTGCCAGCAGTTCCCCTGTCCGGGAGCTCTACAATGAGCAGTTCTTC
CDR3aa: CASSSPVRELYNEQFF

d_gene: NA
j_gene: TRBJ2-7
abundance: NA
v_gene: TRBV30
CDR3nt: TGTGCCTGGAGTGTACGAAGGGCAGGGGTTGTCTACGAGCAGTACTTC
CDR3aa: CAWSVRRAGVVYEQYF

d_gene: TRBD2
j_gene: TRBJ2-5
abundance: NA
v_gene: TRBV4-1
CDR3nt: TGCGCCAGCAGCCTAGAGGGACTAGCAAGGGAGACCCAGTACTTC
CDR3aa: CASSLEGLARETQYF

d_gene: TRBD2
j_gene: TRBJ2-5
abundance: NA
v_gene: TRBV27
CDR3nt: TGTGCCAGCAGCATGAGACTAGCGGGCGGTGAGACCCAGTACTTC
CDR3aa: CASSMRLAGGETQYF

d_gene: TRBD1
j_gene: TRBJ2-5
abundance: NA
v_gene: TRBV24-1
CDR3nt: TGTGCCACCAGTGATAGGACAGGGGGAGAGGAGACCCAGTACTTC
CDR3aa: CATSDRTGGEETQYF

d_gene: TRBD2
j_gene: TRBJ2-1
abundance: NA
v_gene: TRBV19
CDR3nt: TGTGCCAGTAGTATTTCTAGCGGGAGGAGCAATGAGCAGTTCTTC
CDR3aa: CASSISSGRSNEQFF

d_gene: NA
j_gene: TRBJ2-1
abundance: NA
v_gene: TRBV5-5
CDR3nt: TGTGCCAGCACTCCCTCGCAGGCCTTTGGTGCCAATGAGCAGTTCTTC
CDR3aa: CASTPSQAFGANEQFF

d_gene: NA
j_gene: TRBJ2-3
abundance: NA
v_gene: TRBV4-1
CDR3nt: TGCGCCAGCAGCCCCCCAGCGCATACGCAGTATTTT
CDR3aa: CASSPPAHTQYF

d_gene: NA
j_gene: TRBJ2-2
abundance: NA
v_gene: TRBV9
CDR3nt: TGTGCCAGCACTATCCGGGAACACAGCACCGGGGAGCTGTTTTTT
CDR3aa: CASTIREHSTGELFF

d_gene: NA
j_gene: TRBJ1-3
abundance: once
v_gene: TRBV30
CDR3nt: TGTGCCTGGAGTCTCGAGGGAGGTGGAAACACCATATATTTT
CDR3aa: CAWSLEGGGNTIYF

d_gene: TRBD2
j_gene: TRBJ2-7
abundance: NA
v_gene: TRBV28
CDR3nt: TGTGCCAGCATAGCGGGAGGACTCGGCGGGTACGAGCAGTACTTC
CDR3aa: CASIAGGLGGYEQYF

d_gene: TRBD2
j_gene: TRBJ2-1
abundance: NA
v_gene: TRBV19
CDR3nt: TGTGCCAGTATGGACGGGAGGGCCAGGAATGAGCAGTTCTTC
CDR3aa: CASMDGRARNEQFF

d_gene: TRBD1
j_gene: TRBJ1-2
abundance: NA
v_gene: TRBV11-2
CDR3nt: TGTGCCAGCAGCTTAGAAGGGACAGGGGGCGCTGCTGGCTACACCTTC
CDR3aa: CASSLEGTGGAAGYTF

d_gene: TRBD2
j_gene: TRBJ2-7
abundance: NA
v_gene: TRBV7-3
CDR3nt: TGTGCCAGCAGCCGGGGCCGGACTAGCGGGGCCTACGAGCAGTACTTC
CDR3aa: CASSRGRTSGAYEQYF

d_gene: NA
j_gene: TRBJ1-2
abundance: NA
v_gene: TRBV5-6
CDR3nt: TGTGCCAGCAGCTTGGGGGGAGTGAGGTCCTATGGCTACACCTTC
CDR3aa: CASSLGGVRSYGYTF

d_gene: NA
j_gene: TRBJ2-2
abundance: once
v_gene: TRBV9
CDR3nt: TGTGCCAGCGACGGAGGAACCGGGGAGCTGTTTTTT
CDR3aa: CASDGGTGELFF

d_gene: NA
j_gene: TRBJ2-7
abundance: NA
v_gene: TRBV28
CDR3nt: TGTGCCAGCAGTTTACCAGGGGAGACCTACGAGCAGTACTTC
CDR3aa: CASSLPGETYEQYF

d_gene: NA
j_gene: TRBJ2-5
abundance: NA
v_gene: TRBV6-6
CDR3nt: TGTGCCAGCAGTTACCCCTCGGCGGTACTTCACTTC
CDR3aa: CASSYPSAVLHF

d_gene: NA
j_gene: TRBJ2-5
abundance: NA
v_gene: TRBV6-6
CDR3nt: TGTGCCAGCAGTAAACCGGGACTCTGGGAGACCCAGTACTTC
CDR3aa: CASSKPGLWETQYF

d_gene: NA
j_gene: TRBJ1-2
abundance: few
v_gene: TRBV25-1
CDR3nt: TGTGCCAGCAGTGAATTTACAGGGATGGGTGGCTACACCTTC
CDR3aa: CASSEFTGMGGYTF

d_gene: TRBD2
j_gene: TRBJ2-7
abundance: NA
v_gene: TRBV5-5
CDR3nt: TGTGCCAGCAGCTTTGGTCTAGCGGGAGGGGCCTACGAGCAGTACTTC
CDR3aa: CASSFGLAGGAYEQYF

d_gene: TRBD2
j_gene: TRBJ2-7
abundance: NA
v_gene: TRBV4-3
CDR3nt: TGCGCCAGCAGCGAAGGATTAGCGGGAAGCGAGCAGTACTTC
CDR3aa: CASSEGLAGSEQYF

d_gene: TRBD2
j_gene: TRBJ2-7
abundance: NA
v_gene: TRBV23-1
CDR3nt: TGCGCCAGCAGTCAATACGTTGGAGAGCGGGAGGGTCCCTTGAACGAGCAGTACTTC
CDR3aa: CASSQYVGEREGPLNEQYF

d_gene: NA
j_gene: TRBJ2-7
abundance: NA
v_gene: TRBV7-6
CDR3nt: TGTGCCAGCAGCTTAAACCCTGGGACTGCAGCCTACGAGCAGTACTTC
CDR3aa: CASSLNPGTAAYEQYF